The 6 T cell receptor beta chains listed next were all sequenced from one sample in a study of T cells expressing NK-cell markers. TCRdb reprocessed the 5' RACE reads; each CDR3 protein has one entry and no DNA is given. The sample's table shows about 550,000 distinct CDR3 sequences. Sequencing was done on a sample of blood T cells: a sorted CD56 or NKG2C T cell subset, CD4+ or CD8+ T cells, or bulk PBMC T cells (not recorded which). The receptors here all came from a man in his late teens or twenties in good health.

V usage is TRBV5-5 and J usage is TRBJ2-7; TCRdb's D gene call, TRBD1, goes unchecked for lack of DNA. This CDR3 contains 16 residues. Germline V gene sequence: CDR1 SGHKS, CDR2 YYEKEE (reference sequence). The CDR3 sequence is CASSLSGQVSSYEQYF.

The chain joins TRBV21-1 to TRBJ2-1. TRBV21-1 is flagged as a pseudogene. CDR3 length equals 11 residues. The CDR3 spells CASRPEYEQFF.

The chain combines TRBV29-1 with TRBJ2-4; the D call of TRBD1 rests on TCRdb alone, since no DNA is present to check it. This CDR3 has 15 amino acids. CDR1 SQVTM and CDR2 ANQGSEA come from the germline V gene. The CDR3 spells CSVDGQGEAKNIQYF.

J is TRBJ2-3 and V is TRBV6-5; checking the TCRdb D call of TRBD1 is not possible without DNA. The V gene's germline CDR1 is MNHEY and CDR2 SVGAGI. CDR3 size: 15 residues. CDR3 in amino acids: CASSLTALAIDTQYF.

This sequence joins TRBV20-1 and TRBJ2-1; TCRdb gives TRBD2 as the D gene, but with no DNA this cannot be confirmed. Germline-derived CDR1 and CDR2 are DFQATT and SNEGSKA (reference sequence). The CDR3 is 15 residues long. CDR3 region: CSARESGGVYNEQFF.

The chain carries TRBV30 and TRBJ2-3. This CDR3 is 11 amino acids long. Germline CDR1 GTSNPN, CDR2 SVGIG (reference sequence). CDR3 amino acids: CAREDGDTQYF. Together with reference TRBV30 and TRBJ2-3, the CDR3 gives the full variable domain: SQTIHQWPATLVQPVGSPLSLECTVEGTSNPNLYWYRQAAGRGLQLLFYSVGIGQISSEVPQNLSASRPQDRQFILSSKKLLLSDSGFYLCAREDGDTQYFGPGTRLTVL.